The clone carrying this T cell receptor beta chain was counted a few times. The sample comes from a study of T-cell memory formation after mild COVID-19. Overall study: Clusters of TCRs were largely donor specific.

Constant-segment primers and 5'RACE yielded cDNA libraries for TCR alpha and TCR beta, each carrying sample barcodes and UMIs. MiXCR, run by TCRdb on the 5' RACE reads, gives a single entry per CDR3 protein. Of 200,000 to 300,000 distinct CDR3 sequences listed, 15% are singletons. The CDR3 length is 14 residues. Per germline, CDR1 MRHNA and CDR2 SNTAGT. V lost 3 bases and J 7 bases, leaving 15 bases between the germline ends. Source material: PBMCs or a T cell subset sorted from them (not recorded which). The rearrangement links TRBV6-4 to TRBJ1-1; possible D gene TRBD1, 5 bases. This clonotype originated in an adult woman who had mild COVID-19 (a few samples of this study predate the infection). Cell type and time point are not known. In DNA form, the CDR3 reads TGTGCCAGCAGTGAGTATGTCGGGGCCGGTGAAGCTTTCTTT. It encodes CASSEYVGAGEAFF.